Below, one T cell receptor beta chain is given with its context. The antigen remains unidentified. The data stem from a study of CD8 T cells in ankylosing spondylitis. This CDR3 spans 14 amino acids. Trimming stripped 4 bases from V and 1 base from J, with 10 bases between. CDR1 is ENHRY, CDR2 SYGVKD, per germline. Making the TCR beta libraries involved quantitative 5'-RACE with molecular barcodes. TCRdb recomputed calls from the 5' RACE reads with MiXCR, one row per CDR3 protein. The table records approximately 400,000 distinct CDR3 sequences, 25% to 30% of them present only once. Study results and limitations: Reported data indicate significant enrichment of disease-linked clones within matched ankylosing spondylitis synovial fluid. Made up of eight or nine highly homologous variants, a TCR beta motif appeared characteristic of ankylosing spondylitis blood. Clones linked to the disease showed a CD8+ phenotype. They occurred at relatively low frequencies in peripheral blood. Several of the motif variants were reported before in synovial fluid and blood from reactive arthritis.

The sequence came from a male donor with ankylosing spondylitis. The sample comprised blood, either unsorted or a sorted T cell fraction (not recorded which). The rearrangement joins TRBV10-3 to TRBJ2-5; D uncertain. The CDR3 here is CAISAPGPQETQYF. The CDR3 nucleotides read TGTGCCATCAGTGCCCCGGGCCCCCAAGAGACCCAGTACTTC.